This TCR beta chain was documented in a study of blood T cell repertoires in COVID-19. Study at large: Acute and convalescent COVID-19 samples came from the United States, Italy and Spain. PBMCs, B-cell-depleted T cells, or T cells provided the cDNA or gDNA that made up the material.

Germline values: CDR1 SGHTA, CDR2 FQGNSA. V lost 1 base and J lost 12, with 22 bases in between. The CDR3 contains 16 residues. Under the authors' procedure: Cell counts per sample came from amplifying reference gene primers. Data came from immunoSEQ multiplex PCR; TCRdb stores just in-frame clones and leaves some out. V and J calls and clone size are given by that table; D and trimming were obtained from the DNA. The sample lists some 200,000 clones; 75% to 85% were seen once. The chain carries TRBV7-2 and TRBJ2-1; maybe TRBD1 (5 bases). Input material: peripheral blood. The clonotype comes from a man aged 45 to 65 with active or convalescent COVID-19. CDR3 protein: CASSLVLVGWGQGQFF. The CDR3 coding sequence is TGTGCCAGCAGCTTAGTCTTAGTTGGCTGGGGTCAGGGGCAGTTCTTC.